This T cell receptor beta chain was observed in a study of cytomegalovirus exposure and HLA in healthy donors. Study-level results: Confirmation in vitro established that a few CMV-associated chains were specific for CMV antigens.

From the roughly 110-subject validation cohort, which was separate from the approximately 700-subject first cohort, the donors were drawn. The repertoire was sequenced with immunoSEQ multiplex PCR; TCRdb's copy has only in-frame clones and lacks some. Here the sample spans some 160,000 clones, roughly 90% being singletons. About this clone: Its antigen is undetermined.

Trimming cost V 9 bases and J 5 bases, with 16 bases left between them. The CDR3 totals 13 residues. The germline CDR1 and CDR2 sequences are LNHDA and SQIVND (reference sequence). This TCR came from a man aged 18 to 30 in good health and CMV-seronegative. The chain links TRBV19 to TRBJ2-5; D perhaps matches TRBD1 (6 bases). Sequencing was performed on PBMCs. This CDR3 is CASAIQGRETQYF. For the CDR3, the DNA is TGTGCCAGCGCGATACAGGGTCGGGAGACCCAGTACTTC.